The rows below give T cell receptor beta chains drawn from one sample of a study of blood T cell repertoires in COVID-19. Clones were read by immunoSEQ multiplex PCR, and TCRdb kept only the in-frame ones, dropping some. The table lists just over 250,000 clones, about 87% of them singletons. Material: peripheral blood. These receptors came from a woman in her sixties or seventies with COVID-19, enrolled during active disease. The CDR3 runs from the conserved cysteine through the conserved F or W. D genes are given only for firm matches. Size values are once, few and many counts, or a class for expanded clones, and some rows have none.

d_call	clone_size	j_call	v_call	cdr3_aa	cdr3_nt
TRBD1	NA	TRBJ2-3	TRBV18	CASSRRTGRGTDTQYF	TGTGCCAGCTCACGACGGACAGGGAGAGGGACAGATACGCAGTATTTT
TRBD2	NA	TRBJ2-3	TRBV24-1	CATSDPGGRATDTQYF	TGTGCCACCAGTGACCCGGGCGGGAGGGCTACAGATACGCAGTATTTT
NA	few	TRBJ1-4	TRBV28	CASRQNQAFNEKLFF	TGTGCCAGCAGGCAAAACCAGGCGTTCAATGAAAAACTGTTTTTT
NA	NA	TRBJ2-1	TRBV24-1	CATSDIKTRSYNEQFF	TGTGCCACCAGTGATATCAAAACACGCTCCTACAATGAGCAGTTCTTC
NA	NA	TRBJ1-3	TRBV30	CAWRIGRGSGNTIYF	TGTGCCTGGAGAATCGGACGGGGCTCTGGAAACACCATATATTTT
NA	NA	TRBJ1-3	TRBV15	CATSRGGGPSGNTIYF	TGTGCCACCAGCAGAGGCGGGGGGCCCTCTGGAAACACCATATATTTT
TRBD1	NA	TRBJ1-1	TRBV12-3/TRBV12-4	CASSFGTGVEAFF	TGTGCCAGCAGTTTCGGGACAGGGGTTGAAGCTTTCTTT
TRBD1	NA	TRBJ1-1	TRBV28	CASSLSGTGGAFF	TGTGCCAGCAGTTTATCCGGGACAGGGGGAGCTTTCTTT
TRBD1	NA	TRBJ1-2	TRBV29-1	CSASGTGDGYTF	TGCAGCGCTTCCGGGACAGGCGATGGCTACACCTTC
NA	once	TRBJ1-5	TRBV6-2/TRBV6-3	CASSYDGYQPQHF	TGTGCCAGCAGTTACGATGGCTATCAGCCCCAGCATTTT
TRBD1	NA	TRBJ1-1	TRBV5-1	CASTQETGFSNTEAFF	TGCGCCAGCACACAAGAGACAGGGTTTTCGAACACTGAAGCTTTCTTT
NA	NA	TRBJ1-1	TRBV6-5	CASRGPTNTEAFF	TGTGCCAGCAGGGGGCCCACGAACACTGAAGCTTTCTTT
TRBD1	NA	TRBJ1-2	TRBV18	CASMTGDYGYTF	TGTGCCAGTATGACAGGGGACTATGGCTACACCTTC
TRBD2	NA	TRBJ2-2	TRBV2	CASCLTSGRASGELFF	TGTGCCAGCTGCCTGACTAGCGGGAGGGCCTCCGGGGAGCTGTTTTTT
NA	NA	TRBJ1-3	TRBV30	CACQVGSGNTIYF	TGTGCCTGTCAGGTCGGCTCTGGAAACACCATATATTTT
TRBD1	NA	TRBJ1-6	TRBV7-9	CASSRGTGGSSPLHF	TGTGCCAGCAGCCGTGGGACAGGGGGCAGTTCACCCCTCCACTTT
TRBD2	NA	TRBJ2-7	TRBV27	CASSRTLRLAGATYEQYF	TGTGCCAGCAGCCGTACTCTACGACTAGCGGGAGCAACCTACGAGCAGTACTTC
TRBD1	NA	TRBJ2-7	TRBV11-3	CASSVLAGTGLVQQYF	TGTGCCAGCAGCGTTCTGGCCGGGACAGGGTTAGTACAGCAGTACTTC
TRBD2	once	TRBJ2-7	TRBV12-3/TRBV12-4	CASRSGRTYEQYF	TGTGCCAGCCGTAGCGGGAGGACCTACGAGCAGTACTTC
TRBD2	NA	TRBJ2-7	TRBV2	CASRRLAGGGYEQYF	TGTGCCAGCAGAAGACTAGCGGGAGGGGGGTACGAGCAGTACTTC
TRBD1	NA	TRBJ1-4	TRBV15	CATSRGQGQGNEKLFF	TGTGCCACCAGCAGAGGGCAGGGACAGGGGAATGAAAAACTGTTTTTT
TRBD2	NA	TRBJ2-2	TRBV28	CASSTTSGRLTGELFF	TGTGCCAGCAGCACGACTAGCGGGAGGCTCACCGGGGAGCTGTTTTTT
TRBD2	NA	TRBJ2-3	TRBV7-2	CASSLSSRLAGGPQYF	TGTGCCAGCAGCTTATCTTCCCGACTAGCGGGAGGGCCGCAGTATTTT
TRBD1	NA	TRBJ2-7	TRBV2	CASRSSGTGSEQYF	TGTGCCAGCAGGAGCTCCGGGACAGGGTCCGAGCAGTACTTC
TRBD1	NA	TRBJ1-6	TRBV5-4	CASSQGGRGTESPLHF	TGTGCCAGCAGCCAGGGGGGCCGAGGCACGGAGTCACCCCTCCACTTT
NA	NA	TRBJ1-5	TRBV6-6	CASSGGKNWDNQPQHF	TGTGCCAGCAGTGGAGGGAAGAATTGGGACAATCAGCCCCAGCATTTT
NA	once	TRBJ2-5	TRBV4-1	CASSQDRVAETQYF	TGCGCCAGCAGCCAAGATAGGGTAGCGGAGACCCAGTACTTC
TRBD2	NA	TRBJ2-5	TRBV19	CASSIVPSGRGQETQYF	TGTGCCAGTAGTATAGTCCCTAGCGGGAGGGGACAAGAGACCCAGTACTTC
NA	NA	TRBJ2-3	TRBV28	CASSPAGTDTQYF	TGTGCCAGCAGCCCCGCGGGGACAGATACGCAGTATTTT
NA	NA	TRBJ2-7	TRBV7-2	CASSFILGEQYF	TGTGCCAGCAGCTTCATACTCGGCGAGCAGTACTTC
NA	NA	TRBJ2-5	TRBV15	CATSRADRETQYF	TGTGCCACCAGCAGGGCCGACAGAGAGACCCAGTACTTC
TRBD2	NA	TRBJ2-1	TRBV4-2	CASSQAGTSRWDEQFF	TGTGCCAGCAGCCAAGCTGGGACTAGCCGCTGGGATGAGCAGTTCTTC
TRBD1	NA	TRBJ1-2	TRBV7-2	CASTLMDREGYTF	TGTGCCAGCACCCTCATGGACAGGGAGGGCTACACCTTC
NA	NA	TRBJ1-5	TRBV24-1	CATADSLNQPQHF	TGTGCCACAGCGGACAGCCTCAATCAGCCCCAGCATTTT
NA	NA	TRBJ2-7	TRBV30	CAWSLRLLDTYEQYF	TGTGCCTGGAGTTTAAGGTTACTAGACACCTACGAGCAGTACTTC
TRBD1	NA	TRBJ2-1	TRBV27	CASSLSYRGVRGNEQFF	TGTGCCAGCAGTTTATCTTACAGGGGGGTAAGAGGCAATGAGCAGTTCTTC
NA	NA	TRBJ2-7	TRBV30	CASVRGIYEQYF	TGTGCCTCAGTTCGCGGGATCTACGAGCAGTACTTC
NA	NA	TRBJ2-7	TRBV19	CASTRSRFSRGFADEQYF	TGTGCCAGTACGAGATCCAGATTTTCGCGGGGATTTGCCGACGAGCAGTACTTC
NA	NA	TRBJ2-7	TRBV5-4	CASSLVRSGIYEQYF	TGTGCCAGCAGCTTGGTCAGATCCGGGATCTACGAGCAGTACTTC
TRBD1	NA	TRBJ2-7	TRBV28	CASSLSQGVSYEQYF	TGTGCCAGCAGTTTATCGCAGGGGGTCTCCTACGAGCAGTACTTC
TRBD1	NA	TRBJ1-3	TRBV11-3	CASSRGQGGLWTGNTIYF	TGTGCCAGCAGCAGAGGACAGGGGGGGCTTTGGACTGGAAACACCATATATTTT
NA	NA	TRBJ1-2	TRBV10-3	CAISDRGNTYGYTF	TGTGCCATCAGTGATAGGGGGAATACCTATGGCTACACCTTC
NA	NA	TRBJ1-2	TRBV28	CASSPFGRSGEHYGYTF	TGTGCCAGCAGTCCCTTTGGTCGGTCTGGGGAGCACTATGGCTACACCTTC
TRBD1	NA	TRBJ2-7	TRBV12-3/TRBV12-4	CASSRTGSYEQYF	TGTGCCAGCAGTCGGACAGGAAGCTACGAGCAGTACTTC
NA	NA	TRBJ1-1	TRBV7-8	CASSPQGGTEAFF	TGTGCCAGCAGCCCACAGGGCGGGACTGAAGCTTTCTTT
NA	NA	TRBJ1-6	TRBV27	CASSDRSYNSPLHF	TGTGCCAGCAGCGACAGGTCGTATAATTCACCCCTCCACTTT
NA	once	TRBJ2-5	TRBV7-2	CASSRGWEETQYF	TGTGCCAGCAGCAGGGGGTGGGAAGAGACCCAGTACTTC
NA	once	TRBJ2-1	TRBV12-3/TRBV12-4	CASSRLVYNEQFF	TGTGCCAGCAGCCGCCTAGTATACAATGAGCAGTTCTTC
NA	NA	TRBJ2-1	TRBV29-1	CSVDYGVHEQFF	TGCAGCGTTGACTACGGGGTCCATGAGCAGTTCTTC
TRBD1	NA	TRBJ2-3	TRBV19	CASSIDRGRRDTQYF	TGTGCCAGTAGTATAGACAGGGGGCGTAGAGATACGCAGTATTTT
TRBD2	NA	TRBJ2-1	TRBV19	CASSVTSGSTSSDEQFF	TGTGCCAGCAGTGTCACTAGCGGGAGTACCTCAAGCGATGAGCAGTTCTTC
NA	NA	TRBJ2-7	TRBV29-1	CSVESSYEQYF	TGCAGCGTTGAATCTTCCTACGAGCAGTACTTC
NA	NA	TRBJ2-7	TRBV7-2	CASSPQGGVGEQYF	TGTGCCAGCAGCCCCCAGGGCGGGGTTGGCGAGCAGTACTTC
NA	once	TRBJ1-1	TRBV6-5	CASSYPAPRGTEAFF	TGTGCCAGCAGTTACCCCGCCCCGCGGGGCACTGAAGCTTTCTTT
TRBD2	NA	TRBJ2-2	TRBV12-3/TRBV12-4	CASRAGNTGELFF	TGTGCCAGCAGAGCGGGAAACACCGGGGAGCTGTTTTTT